In this sample, the clone carrying this T cell receptor beta chain turned up a few times. Its antigen remains unknown. Germline CDR1 reads SGHNT; CDR2 reads YYREEE (reference sequence). The length of the CDR3 is 16 residues. The V end lost 2 bases, the J end lost 2 bases, and 16 bases lay between the germline ends. The data belong to a study of CD8+ T cells in alopecia areata. Isolated RNA was reverse transcribed into cDNA used as the sequencing template. Profiled with immunoSEQ multiplex PCR; TCRdb holds only in-frame clones, not every one. The sample includes 150,000 or so clones, 50% to 65% of them seen just once. Study outcomes and limitations: TCR sharing was clearer in mice than between patients, perhaps partly owing to patient HLA diversity. Clonality was higher in lesional than normal scalp, especially in alopecia totalis/universalis. Normal skin's resident alphabeta T cells are also sequenced in scalp samples.

This sequence joins TRBV5-4 and TRBJ1-2, with D perhaps TRBD1 (6 bases). The material sequenced was CD4+ T cells sorted from blood. The TCR originated in a human donor in good health. CDR3 sequence (DNA): TGTGCCAGCAGCTTCCCTACGACGGGGGCCAACTATGGCTACACCTTC. Translated: CASSFPTTGANYGYTF.